Listed here is a single TCR beta chain. Its antigen is undetermined. The sample is drawn from a study of OX40 agonist ivuxolimab in advanced cancers. Study-level information: The study gave patients intravenous ivuxolimab at 0.01 to 10 mg/kg every 2 weeks. Study-level points and caveats: Blood T cells, both CD4+ and CD8+, expanded clonally by week 6 at 0.1 to 3.0 mg/kg.

The assay was immunoSEQ multiplex PCR, and TCRdb's table has in-frame clones only and misses some. The sample yields about 91,000 clones, more than 80% seen once. Germline CDR1 GTSNPN, CDR2 SVGIG (reference sequence). V shed 3 bases and J shed 9 bases, with 12 bases lying between them. The CDR3 has 12 amino acids. Drawing of blood for sampling happened at baseline, at cycle 4 day 1, and at cycle 7 day 1. Sequencing used CD4+ or CD8+ T cells sorted from blood, obtained in a trial of the OX40 agonist ivuxolimab. The rearrangement links TRBV30 to TRBJ2-1; no clear D gene. The source is an adult with an advanced solid tumor such as melanoma, head and neck, liver or kidney cancer. DNA of the CDR3: TGTGCCTGGAGCAGAACCCCAGGTGAGCAGTTCTTC. It codes for CAWSRTPGEQFF.